This TCR beta chain stems from a study of T cell repertoires in cytomegalovirus infection. Study in general: An indication of both CMV infection and matching HLA type came from public TCR beta signatures.

Whole-study findings and limits: The ex vivo response showed dominance by HLA-C-restricted CMV-specific TCR beta clonotypes. Cumulative frequency (of public TCR beta family members) identified carriers of CMV plus the relevant HLA.

TCRdb fed the reads into MiXCR, producing one record per CDR3 protein. The repertoire holds roughly 760,000 distinct CDR3 sequences, with about a third as singletons. The table lists this clonotype with many counts. Its antigen is as yet unknown. This clonotype was obtained from a human donor in good health (CMV status not recorded). Some clones in this sample may be carry-over from other donors' samples. The material sequenced was PBMCs.

The CDR3 loop is CASSLGPNSNQPQHF. The CDR3, as DNA: TGTGCCAGCAGCTTAGGTCCTAACAGCAATCAGCCCCAGCATTTT. The chain couples TRBV7-6 to TRBJ1-5; D call uncertain. The CDR3 runs 15 residues. Trimming cost V 1 base and J 1 base, with 8 bases left between them. From germline, CDR1 is SGHVS and CDR2 FNYEAQ.